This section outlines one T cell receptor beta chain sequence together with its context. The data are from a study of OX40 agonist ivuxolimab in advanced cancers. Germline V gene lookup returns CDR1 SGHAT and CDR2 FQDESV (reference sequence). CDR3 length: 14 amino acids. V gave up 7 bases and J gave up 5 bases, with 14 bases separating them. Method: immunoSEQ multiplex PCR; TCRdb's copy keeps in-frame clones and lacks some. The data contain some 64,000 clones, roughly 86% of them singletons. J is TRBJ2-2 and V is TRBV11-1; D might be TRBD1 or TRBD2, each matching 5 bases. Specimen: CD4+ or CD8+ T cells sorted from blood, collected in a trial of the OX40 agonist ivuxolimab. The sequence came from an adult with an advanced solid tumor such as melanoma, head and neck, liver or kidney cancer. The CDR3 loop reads CASTPLRGTGELFF. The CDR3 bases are TGTGCCAGCACTCCGTTGAGGGGTACCGGGGAGCTGTTTTTT.